These T cell receptor beta chains were read from a single sample in a study of T cell responses to AZD1222 COVID-19 vaccine. Method: immunoSEQ multiplex PCR; TCRdb's copy keeps in-frame clones and lacks some. The sample includes about 140,000 clones, roughly 90% of them seen just once. Material: peripheral blood, obtained on day 0 of AZD1222 vaccination. These TCRs come from an adult in good health. Each CDR3 is given with its conserved first and last residue. The D gene is left open where the match is weak. The size field is filled for only some rows; it gives once, few, many or a size class.

TRBV3-1/TRBV3-2,TRBJ1-5,NA,once,CASSLQGTNQPQHF,TGTGCCAGCAGCCTCCAGGGAACTAATCAGCCCCAGCATTTT
TRBV5-6,TRBJ2-1,NA,NA,CASSLRRYNEQFF,TGTGCCAGCAGCTTGCGCCGCTACAATGAGCAGTTCTTC
TRBV5-8,TRBJ2-7,TRBD1,NA,CASSWDRAYEQYF,TGTGCCAGCAGCTGGGACAGGGCCTACGAGCAGTACTTC
TRBV5-1,TRBJ1-6,NA,NA,CASRPQASSYNSPLHF,TGCGCCAGCAGACCACAGGCGAGCTCCTATAATTCACCCCTCCACTTT
TRBV29-1,TRBJ2-7,TRBD1,NA,CSVVLDREYEQYF,TGCAGCGTTGTTCTAGACAGGGAATACGAGCAGTACTTC
TRBV3-1/TRBV3-2,TRBJ2-3,TRBD2,NA,CASSPRLAGVTTDTQYF,TGTGCCAGCAGCCCGCGTCTAGCGGGGGTCACCACAGATACGCAGTATTTT
TRBV6-6,TRBJ2-1,TRBD1,NA,CASSYGTGISNEQFF,TGTGCCAGCAGTTACGGGACAGGGATTAGCAATGAGCAGTTCTTC
TRBV6-4,TRBJ2-7,TRBD2,NA,CASSPGASGGSYEQYF,TGTGCCAGCAGTCCAGGGGCTAGCGGGGGGTCCTACGAGCAGTACTTC
TRBV28,TRBJ1-4,NA,few,CASSLTNLATNEKLFF,TGTGCCAGCAGCCTTACTAATTTAGCAACTAATGAAAAACTGTTTTTT
TRBV9,TRBJ1-2,NA,NA,CASSLDGAFDYGYTF,TGTGCCAGCAGCTTGGATGGGGCATTCGACTATGGCTACACCTTC
TRBV2,TRBJ1-2,TRBD1,NA,CASNRQGLYGYTF,TGTGCCAGCAACAGACAGGGCCTATATGGCTACACCTTC
TRBV7-7,TRBJ2-1,TRBD2,NA,CASSRAGGGNNEQFF,TGTGCCAGCAGCCGTGCGGGGGGTGGAAACAATGAGCAGTTCTTC
TRBV19,TRBJ1-2,NA,NA,CASSTPWIVYGYTF,TGTGCCAGTAGTACCCCCTGGATTGTGTATGGCTACACCTTC
TRBV7-9,TRBJ1-1,NA,NA,CASSQFTGGQTEAFF,TGTGCCAGCAGCCAATTCACAGGTGGCCAAACCGAAGCTTTCTTT
TRBV6-5,TRBJ1-2,NA,NA,CASKNPPNANYGYTF,TGTGCCAGCAAAAACCCCCCTAATGCGAACTATGGCTACACCTTC
TRBV28,TRBJ2-7,NA,NA,CASSLSKTYEQYF,TGTGCCAGCAGTTTATCCAAAACTTACGAGCAGTACTTC
TRBV19,TRBJ2-6,NA,NA,CASSKGGQTSGANVLTF,TGTGCCAGTAGCAAGGGGGGACAAACCTCTGGGGCCAACGTCCTGACTTTC
TRBV5-6,TRBJ2-5,NA,NA,CASSWDARGTQYF,TGTGCCAGCAGCTGGGACGCCAGGGGAACCCAGTACTTC
TRBV7-3,TRBJ2-7,TRBD1,once,CASSLGRQGEGYEQYF,TGTGCCAGCAGCTTAGGGAGACAGGGGGAAGGTTACGAGCAGTACTTC
TRBV2,TRBJ2-1,NA,NA,CASRQGRDNEQFF,TGTGCCAGCAGACAGGGGAGGGACAATGAGCAGTTCTTC